This entry lists 25 T cell receptor beta chains sequenced from one sample in a study of T-cell reconstitution after alpha-beta-depleted transplantation in children. Preparation of the TCRbeta library was carried out with unique molecular identifiers. TCRdb re-called the PCR reads through MiXCR, storing one row per CDR3 protein. The profile covers 440,000 or so distinct CDR3 sequences, with about 40% appearing a single time and 27% taken by the ten largest. Here the sequenced sample was PBMCs, taken before TCRalphabeta/CD19-depleted stem cell transplant. Receptor source: a girl aged 2 to 9 with aplastic anemia, due to receive a stem cell transplant.

The V call is TRBV20-1, the J call TRBJ2-3, with 13 bases matching TRBD2. CDR3 length equals 16 residues. Trimming at V came to 3 bases and at J to 5 bases, leaving 8 bases not matched to a gene. Per germline, CDR1 DFQATT and CDR2 SNEGSKA (reference sequence). CDR3 nucleotides: TGCAGTGCTAGTTATGGGACTAGCGGGAAAGGAGATACGCAGTATTTT. Encoded protein: CSASYGTSGKGDTQYF.

The table lists this clonotype with a count of one. The chain recombines TRBV5-1 with TRBJ2-3; 9 nucleotides align to TRBD1. CDR1 SGHRS and CDR2 YFSETQ come from the germline V gene. The CDR3 loop spans 16 amino acids. Germline trimming cut 1 base from V and 4 bases from J; bases unmatched to any gene: 7. The CDR3 DNA reads as TGCGCCAGCAGCTTGAGGCTACAGGGGGCCTCAGATACGCAGTATTTT. This gives the protein CASSLRLQGASDTQYF.

The table lists this clonotype with many counts. V is TRBV5-1 and J is TRBJ2-5; 8 bases agree with TRBD1. Germline V gene sequence: CDR1 SGHRS, CDR2 YFSETQ. The CDR3 is made up of 15 amino acids. V trimming: 0 bases; J trimming: 2 bases; junction bases outside the gene matches: 3. The CDR3 DNA sequence: TGCGCCAGCAGCTTGGTGGGACAGGAACAAGAGACCCAGTACTTC. Translation: CASSLVGQEQETQYF. Full variable domain (missing parts from reference TRBV5-1 and TRBJ2-5): KAGVTQTPRYLIKTRGQQVTLSCSPISGHRSVSWYQQTPGQGLQFLFEYFSETQRNKGNFPGRFSGRQFSNSRSEMNVSTLELGDSALYLCASSLVGQEQETQYFGPGTRLLVL.

This clonotype was seen more than once but under ten times. The chain carries TRBV7-2 and TRBJ1-1; 8 bases map to TRBD1. CDR1 and CDR2 from the germline V gene are SGHTA and FQGNSA. The CDR3 runs 15 residues. With V trimmed by 5 bases and J by 1 base, 6 bases remained unmatched. CDR3 nucleotides: TGTGCCAGCAGCCCGACCGGGACAGGGAACACTGAAGCTTTCTTT. Encoded protein: CASSPTGTGNTEAFF.

CDR3 amino acids: CAIAFRDTDTQYF. The CDR3 bases are TGTGCCATCGCTTTCCGCGATACAGATACGCAGTATTTT. The genes are TRBV10-3 and TRBJ2-3; D unresolved. Trimming removed 8 bases from V and 3 bases from J, with 12 bases in between. Germline assignment: CDR1 ENHRY and CDR2 SYGVKD. The CDR3 sequence is 13 residues long.

This clonotype was seen many times. The chain uses TRBV6-1 and TRBJ1-2; TRBD1 matches 8 bases. J was trimmed by 3 bases and V by 5 bases; bases with no gene match: 8. Germline-derived CDR1 and CDR2 are MNHNS and SASEGT. This CDR3 is built from 15 residues. The CDR3 region is CASSQTGDDYYGYTF. In DNA form, the CDR3 reads TGTGCCAGCAGTCAGACAGGGGATGATTACTATGGCTACACCTTC.

This chain links TRBV5-1 with TRBJ2-5, with D hard to call. The CDR3 covers 14 residues. V lost 4 bases and J lost 5, with 15 bases in between. CDR1 and CDR2 (germline): SGHRS, YFSETQ. The CDR3 nucleotides are TGCGCCAGCAGCCCCACCGTTCGCGTGGAGACCCAGTACTTC. This encodes CASSPTVRVETQYF.

The V and J genes are TRBV20-1 and TRBJ1-1; D is perhaps TRBD1 (5 bases). The germline V gene encodes CDR1 DFQATT and CDR2 SNEGSKA (reference sequence). V dropped 1 base and J dropped 0 bases, with 6 bases sitting between them. The CDR3 consists of 13 residues. The CDR3 is CSARVDMNTEAFF. The CDR3 nucleotides read TGCAGTGCTAGAGTGGACATGAACACTGAAGCTTTCTTT.

In this sample, this clonotype turned up many times. It is unclear where the CDR3 begins or ends on the DNA, so no DNA is shown, and the CDR3 is as TCRdb lists it. The CDR3 loop is CASSFLAGNTGELFF. The chain links TRBV28 to TRBJ2-2. The CDR3 is 15 residues long, ends included. The germline CDR1 and CDR2 sequences are MDHEN and SYDVKM.

This clonotype was recorded once. The V gene is TRBV20-1, the J gene TRBJ2-7, with D perhaps TRBD1 (6 bases). Trimming took off 0 bases at V and 1 base at J, with 19 bases between the two ends. CDR1 and CDR2 (germline): DFQATT, SNEGSKA (reference sequence). The CDR3 length is 17 residues. The CDR3 coding sequence is TGCAGTGCTAGAGATGTGACAGTCGGGACAACTTCCTACGAGCAGTACTTC. It translates to CSARDVTVGTTSYEQYF.

This clonotype was found many times. A junction boundary mismatches the germline segment, possibly from a read error. The chain links TRBV4-2 to TRBJ1-2; a possible D gene is TRBD1 (6 bases). The CDR3 extends over 12 amino acids. Germline values: CDR1 LGHNA, CDR2 YNFKEQ. The CDR3 region has the DNA TGTGCCAGCAGCCAAGACAGGGGTCTCCACATCTTC. As protein: CASSQDRGLHIF.

V gene TRBV7-6 combines with J gene TRBJ2-5; 10 nucleotides align to TRBD2. This CDR3 has 16 amino acids. Looked up from germline, CDR1 is SGHVS and CDR2 is FNYEAQ. V lost 3 bases and J lost 7; bases outside the gene matches: 11. CDR3 loop: CASSFTLAGGPSTQYF. Written as DNA, the CDR3 is TGTGCCAGCAGCTTTACCTTAGCGGGGGGTCCCTCGACCCAGTACTTC.

At least ten counts were recorded for this clonotype. The rearrangement uses TRBV5-1 and TRBJ2-1; D possibly matches TRBD1 or TRBD2 (7 bases each). Germline V gives CDR1 SGHRS, CDR2 YFSETQ. Trimming stripped 4 bases from V and 2 bases from J, with 13 bases between. This CDR3 is built from 15 residues. The CDR3 protein is CASSPGGTAYNEQFF. The DNA of the CDR3 is TGCGCCAGCAGCCCCGGGGGGACAGCCTACAATGAGCAGTTCTTC.

This clonotype was found many times. The chain couples TRBV19 to TRBJ2-2; 7 nucleotides line up with TRBD1. Trimming cost V 9 bases and J 3 bases; bases outside gene matches: 13. The CDR3 loop spans 16 amino acids. CDR1 is LNHDA and CDR2 is SQIVND in the germline V gene (reference sequence). The CDR3 sequence: CASSKLGGADTGELFF. DNA of the CDR3: TGTGCCAGCTCCAAACTAGGGGGCGCCGACACCGGGGAGCTGTTTTTT.

The V gene is TRBV12-3 or TRBV12-4, the J gene TRBJ2-3; 7 positions match TRBD2. V dropped 7 bases and J dropped 5; count of bases not matched to a gene: 12. The CDR3 sequence is 15 residues long. The chain's CDR3 is CASTSPGGEGDTQYF. CDR3 coding DNA: TGTGCCAGCACCAGTCCGGGGGGAGAGGGAGATACGCAGTATTTT.

This clonotype has a count of ten or more. The chain couples TRBV6-5 to TRBJ1-2, with D possibly TRBD1 on 5 matching bases. Germline V gives CDR1 MNHEY, CDR2 SVGAGI. V was trimmed by 0 bases and J by 4 bases, leaving 12 bases between them. This CDR3 spans 15 amino acids. In nucleotides, the CDR3 is TGTGCCAGCAGTTACTCGGGACGGACCCTCTATGGCTACACCTTC. It specifies CASSYSGRTLYGYTF.

The V gene is TRBV6-2 or TRBV6-3, the J gene TRBJ1-1; TRBD1 might be the D (5 bases). This CDR3 contains 13 residues. Between the trimmed V and J ends, which lost 2 bases and 8 bases, there was a span of 12 bases. The germline V gene has CDR1 MNHEY and CDR2 SVGEGT. DNA of the CDR3: TGTGCCAGCAGTTACCCGACTCGGGGGGAAGCTTTCTTT. Translation: CASSYPTRGEAFF.

The rearrangement joins TRBV3-1 to TRBJ2-1, with D maybe TRBD2 (6 bases). The V end lost 7 bases, the J end lost 4 bases, and 17 bases lay between the germline ends. Germline V CDR1 and CDR2: LGHDT, YNNKEL (reference sequence). This CDR3 contains 15 residues. CDR3 nucleotides: TGTGCCAGCACCCTCAGCAGGAGGGATTACAATGAGCAGTTCTTC. Its translation: CASTLSRRDYNEQFF.

Ten or more counts support this clonotype. V gene TRBV20-1 combines with J gene TRBJ2-1; D is unclear. This CDR3 region has 14 residues. Trimming left V 3 bases short and J 8 bases short, with 17 bases between. Per germline, CDR1 DFQATT and CDR2 SNEGSKA (reference sequence). CDR3 in amino acids: CSASGESPRDEQFF. The DNA for the CDR3 is TGCAGTGCTAGTGGCGAGAGCCCAAGGGATGAGCAGTTCTTC.

This clonotype was observed a handful of times. The chain couples TRBV20-1 to TRBJ2-1, with no clear D. Per germline, CDR1 DFQATT and CDR2 SNEGSKA (reference sequence). Trimming stripped 0 bases from V and 5 bases from J, with 8 bases between. This CDR3 has 13 amino acids. The CDR3 here is CSARDMGNNEQFF. The CDR3 nucleotides are TGCAGTGCTAGAGATATGGGGAACAATGAGCAGTTCTTC.

In its sample, this clonotype was seen a few times. V usage is TRBV15 and J usage is TRBJ2-5, with TRBD2 matching 7 bases. There are 17 residues in the CDR3. In germline, CDR1 is LNHNV, CDR2 YYDKDF (reference sequence). After removal of 0 bases from V and 4 bases from J, the junction contained 11 bases not matched to a gene. The DNA of the CDR3 is TGTGCCACCAGCAGAGATTGGATGCGGGAGTCGGTAGAGACCCAGTACTTC. This encodes CATSRDWMRESVETQYF.

This clonotype has at least ten counts. The genes are TRBV20-1 and TRBJ2-7; 9 bases align to TRBD2. The V gene end was trimmed by 0 bases and the J gene end by 5 bases; junction bases not matched to a gene: 23. The CDR3 totals 20 residues. Germline values: CDR1 DFQATT, CDR2 SNEGSKA (reference sequence). CDR3 protein: CSARDFGMLAGLLRGNEQYF. The CDR3 nucleotides read TGCAGTGCTAGAGATTTTGGGATGCTAGCGGGGCTCCTCCGAGGCAACGAGCAGTACTTC.

The gene calls are TRBV5-1 and TRBJ2-7, with 7 bases aligning to TRBD1. J lost 6 bases, V lost 4 bases, and 13 bases had no gene match. The CDR3 consists of 15 residues. The V gene's germline CDR1 is SGHRS and CDR2 YFSETQ. DNA for the CDR3: TGCGCCAGCAGCAAGGGCCGGGACAGAGGGCGCGAGCAGTACTTC. Residues: CASSKGRDRGREQYF.

Comment on this clonotype: This may be a read error: a much more frequent sequence differs by one nucleotide. The V gene is TRBV20-1, the J gene TRBJ2-1; the D gene is possibly TRBD1 (5 bases). V dropped 1 base and J dropped 9 bases, with 16 bases sitting between them. Per germline, CDR1 DFQATT and CDR2 SNEGSKA (reference sequence). This CDR3 region has 14 residues. The DNA for the CDR3 is TGCAGTGCTAGAGTCAGGGCAGGAAGTTTTGAGCAGTTCTTC. Its translation is CSARVRAGSFEQFF.

The rearrangement joins TRBV29-1 to TRBJ2-1; D ambiguous. Deletions cut 3 bases from V and 8 bases from J, with 11 bases between. Per germline, CDR1 SQVTM and CDR2 ANQGSEA. The CDR3 has 12 amino acids. The CDR3 reads CSVEPLSHEQFF. Written as DNA, the CDR3 is TGCAGCGTTGAGCCTCTAAGCCATGAGCAGTTCTTC.